Shown below are 6 T cell receptor beta chains from a single sample sequenced in a study of blood T cell repertoires in COVID-19. The protocol was immunoSEQ multiplex PCR, while the TCRdb copy is restricted to in-frame clones and leaves out a portion. The sample lists 150,000 to 200,000 clones; around 80% were seen once. The sequenced material came from peripheral blood. The receptors come from a woman of 80 years or more with acute or convalescent COVID-19.

V and J are TRBV6-1 and TRBJ2-3; D perhaps matches TRBD2 (7 bases). V lost 4 bases to trimming and J lost 2 bases, with 16 bases between them. Germline V gene lookup returns CDR1 MNHNS and CDR2 SASEGT. The length of the CDR3 is 16 residues. The CDR3 loop reads CASSAERGGVTDTQYF. CDR3 bases: TGTGCCAGCAGTGCCGAGAGGGGGGGGGTCACAGATACGCAGTATTTT.

The CDR3 is CASSWGEEQGYTF. CDR3 nucleotide sequence: TGTGCCAGCAGCTGGGGAGAGGAGCAGGGCTACACCTTC. V gene TRBV7-9 combines with J gene TRBJ1-2, with unresolved D. CDR1 is SEHNR and CDR2 is FQNEAQ in the germline V gene (reference sequence). The CDR3 covers 13 residues. The ends were cut back, 4 bases at V and 8 bases at J, with 14 bases in the middle.

The chain combines TRBV7-6 with TRBJ2-2, with 10 bases that match TRBD1. V shed 5 bases, J shed 1 base, and the junction held 1 base outside the gene matches. This CDR3 contains 15 residues. Germline V gene sequence: CDR1 SGHVS, CDR2 FNYEAQ. CDR3 nucleotide sequence: TGTGCCAGCAGCAGGACAGGGGGGAACACCGGGGAGCTGTTTTTT. Translation: CASSRTGGNTGELFF. The full variable domain, rest sourced from reference TRBV7-6 and TRBJ2-2, is GAGVSQSPRYKVTKRGQDVALRCDPISGHVSLYWYRQALGQGPEFLTYFNYEAQQDKSGLPNDRFSAERPEGSISTLTIQRTEQRDSAMYRCASSRTGGNTGELFFGEGSRLTVL.

The sample holds one count of this clone. The chain employs TRBV20-1 and TRBJ2-7; no definite D call. Trimming pared 4 bases from V and 3 bases from J, leaving 10 bases between. Germline CDR1 is DFQATT and CDR2 is SNEGSKA (reference sequence). The CDR3 consists of 12 residues. CDR3 in DNA: TGCAGTGCTAATGATCTAAGCTACGAGCAGTACTTC. This sequence encodes CSANDLSYEQYF.

The chain has TRBV15 and TRBJ1-2, with D tentatively TRBD1 (5 bases). This CDR3 is built from 16 residues. V gave up 0 bases and J gave up 8 bases, with 19 bases separating them. The germline gives CDR1 LNHNV, CDR2 YYDKDF (reference sequence). This CDR3 reads CATSREGPSRASGYTF. DNA for the CDR3: TGTGCCACCAGCAGAGAGGGGCCAAGCAGGGCGTCCGGCTACACCTTC.

The V gene is TRBV19, the J gene TRBJ2-7; TRBD1 aligns across 8 bases. V was clipped by 5 bases and J by 2 bases; unmatched bases: 8. This CDR3 spans 15 amino acids. Germline-derived CDR1 and CDR2 are LNHDA and SQIVND (reference sequence). The CDR3: CASSVRTGTPYEQYF. The CDR3 bases are TGTGCCAGTAGTGTTCGGACAGGGACGCCCTACGAGCAGTACTTC.